The 10 T cell receptor beta chains given below trace back to one sample, sequenced in a study of neoadjuvant anti-PD-1 for oral cavity cancer. Time point noted: after neoadjuvant nivolumab, at surgical resection. Here immunoSEQ multiplex PCR was the method, and the copy in TCRdb shows in-frame clones only, minus some. The table records about 32,000 clones, roughly 79% of them present only once. The material was PBMCs, obtained after nivolumab (anti-PD-1) treatment. Every receptor here comes from a person between 40 and 80 years old with oral cavity squamous cell carcinoma.

This clone was recorded once. The CDR3 nucleotides read TGCGCCAGCAGCCTGGCAACTAATGAAAAACTGTTTTTT. Amino acid sequence: CASSLATNEKLFF. The V call is TRBV5-1, the J call TRBJ1-4; D is unresolved. The germline gives CDR1 SGHRS, CDR2 YFSETQ. The CDR3 is made up of 13 amino acids. V was shortened by 4 bases and J by 0 bases, with 4 bases between the two germline ends.

The chain employs TRBV27 and TRBJ1-5, with D tentatively TRBD1 (5 bases). The CDR3 contains 13 residues. The V and J ends lost 5 bases and 16 bases respectively, with 21 bases between them. Germline CDR1 reads MNHEY; CDR2 reads SMNVEV (reference sequence). CDR3 protein: CASSHFKGPLIHF. The CDR3 nucleotides read TGTGCCAGCAGTCATTTTAAGGGGCCGCTAATCCATTTT.

The V and J genes are TRBV7-8 and TRBJ1-5; D call uncertain. Trimming removed 5 bases at V and 2 bases at J, with 10 bases between. The CDR3 contains 14 residues. Germline V gene sequence: CDR1 SGHVS, CDR2 FQNEAQ. Here the CDR3 reads CASSPLAGNQPQHF. In nucleotides, the CDR3 is TGTGCCAGCAGCCCCCTGGCGGGCAATCAGCCCCAGCATTTT.

Here the CDR3 reads CASSGGSGGAETQYF. The CDR3 DNA follows: TGTGCCAGCAGTGGGGGGAGCGGGGGGGCGGAGACCCAGTACTTC. This chain uses TRBV6-1 with TRBJ2-5; 10 bases are a match to TRBD2. Germline V CDR1 and CDR2: MNHNS, SASEGT. Trimming took 4 bases from V and 5 from J; bases not matched to a gene: 7. The CDR3 loop spans 15 amino acids.

The gene calls are TRBV7-8 and TRBJ2-7; perhaps TRBD1 as D (6 bases). CDR3 length: 15 amino acids. In germline, CDR1 is SGHVS, CDR2 FQNEAQ. V was trimmed by 5 bases and J by 2 bases, leaving 16 bases between them. CDR3 region: CASSVLGTPAYEQYF. CDR3 bases: TGTGCCAGCAGCGTCCTCGGGACACCCGCCTACGAGCAGTACTTC. The variable domain in full, completed from reference TRBV7-8 and TRBJ2-7, reads GAGVSQSPRYKVAKRGQDVALRCDPISGHVSLFWYQQALGQGPEFLTYFQNEAQLDKSGLPSDRFFAERPEGSVSTLKIQRTQQEDSAVYLCASSVLGTPAYEQYFGPGTRLTVT.

V and J are TRBV19 and TRBJ2-7, with 9 bases matching TRBD1. Trimming removed 3 bases from V and 3 bases from J; junction bases left unmatched: 6. CDR3 length equals 15 residues. Germline assignment: CDR1 LNHDA and CDR2 SQIVND (reference sequence). CDR3 DNA sequence: TGTGCCAGTAGTATCTCACAGGGGGCGCGCTACGAGCAGTACTTC. Its translation is CASSISQGARYEQYF.

The rearrangement joins TRBV2 to TRBJ2-7, with D unclear. The V and J ends lost 2 bases and 0 bases respectively, with 8 bases between them. The CDR3 runs to 14 residues. The germline V gene has CDR1 SNHLY and CDR2 FYNNEI. The CDR3 DNA follows: TGTGCCAGCAGTGAATTGGTCACCTCCTACGAGCAGTACTTC. It is translated as CASSELVTSYEQYF.

The V and J genes are TRBV5-4 and TRBJ1-1; the D is unclear. The CDR3 is made up of 13 amino acids. V dropped 1 base and J dropped 0 bases, with 4 bases sitting between them. From germline, CDR1 is SGHNT and CDR2 YYREEE (reference sequence). CDR3 region: CASSLPLNTEAFF. The CDR3 DNA sequence: TGTGCCAGCAGCTTGCCGTTGAACACTGAAGCTTTCTTT.

This clone was observed a single time. The rearrangement links TRBV9 to TRBJ1-1; D is uncertain. V gave up 0 bases and J gave up 4 bases, with 7 bases separating them. This CDR3 spans 13 amino acids. Germline V gene sequence: CDR1 SGDLS, CDR2 YYNGEE. The CDR3, as DNA: TGTGCCAGCAGCGTAGCACAGAGCACTGAAGCTTTCTTT. This sequence encodes CASSVAQSTEAFF.

J is TRBJ2-3 and V is TRBV5-4; D might be TRBD2 (5 bases). There are 15 residues in the CDR3. V lost 4 bases, J lost 0 bases, and 12 bases lay in between. Germline V gene lookup returns CDR1 SGHNT and CDR2 YYREEE (reference sequence). CDR3 sequence: CASSRERTSTDTQYF. In DNA, the CDR3 is TGTGCCAGCAGCAGGGAACGGACTAGCACAGATACGCAGTATTTT.